This TCR beta chain was documented in a study of T cells in Graves' hyperthyroidism and ophthalmopathy. The CDR3 is 14 amino acids. Per the germline V gene, CDR1 is SGHTA and CDR2 is FQGNSA. Trimming shortened V by 3 bases and J by 2 bases, and 11 bases separated the two germline ends. TCR beta CDR3 region amplification was performed from RNA transcripts. During a first-round RT-PCR of the TCR CDR3, the HTBI primer set was used. One entry per CDR3 protein results from TCRdb running MiXCR on the multiplex PCR reads. The repertoire holds about 520,000 distinct CDR3 sequences, with around a quarter as singletons. Clinical Activity Scores of at least 3, NOSPECS grades of at least 4 and durations under 3 months characterized ophthalmopathy patients.

This sequence joins TRBV7-2 and TRBJ2-7; TRBD1 is a possible D gene (6 bases). Sequenced sample: blood. The receptor's source is a woman in her twenties or thirties with Graves' ophthalmopathy. The CDR3 region has the DNA TGTGCCAGCAGCTTCTCCGGACAGACCTACGAGCAGTACTTC. Translating gives CASSFSGQTYEQYF.